What follows are 32 T cell receptor beta chains derived from one specimen sequenced in a study of cytomegalovirus exposure and HLA in healthy donors. The PCR made use of 60 Vbeta and 13 Jbeta primers. Some clones are missing from TCRdb's copy, which holds only in-frame ones; the method was immunoSEQ multiplex PCR. The data contain more than 90,000 clones, 65% to 75% of them singletons. The specimen sequenced was PBMCs. The origin of the receptors is a man aged 25 to 45 in good health and CMV-seropositive.

V and J are TRBV9 and TRBJ1-3, with 7 positions matching TRBD1. Germline CDR1 and CDR2: SGDLS and YYNGEE. The CDR3 loop spans 14 amino acids. Trimming took 3 bases from V and 2 from J; bases not matched to a gene: 2. The CDR3 spells CASSGQGAGNTIYF. The CDR3 nucleotides are TGTGCCAGCAGCGGACAGGGCGCTGGAAACACCATATATTTT. The entire variable domain, with the rest obtained from reference TRBV9 and TRBJ1-3, is as follows: DSGVTQTPKHLITATGQRVTLRCSPRSGDLSVYWYQQSLDQGLQFLIQYYNGEERAKGNILERFSAQQFPDLHSELNLSSLELGDSALYFCASSGQGAGNTIYFGEGSWLTVV.

Worth noting for this clone: The junction departs from the called germline gene at one end, perhaps through a read error. This chain joins TRBV30 and TRBJ1-2; 9 bases map to TRBD1. This CDR3 spans 15 amino acids. CDR1 and CDR2 (germline): GTSNPN, SVGIG (reference sequence). The CDR3 loop is CAWRRDRGWDYGYPF. The CDR3, as DNA: TGTGCCTGGAGACGAGACAGGGGGTGGGACTATGGCTACCCCTTC.

This chain joins TRBV28 and TRBJ2-1; 9 bases agree with TRBD2. This CDR3 contains 17 residues. Germline V lookup: CDR1 MDHEN, CDR2 SYDVKM. After removal of 7 bases from V and 0 bases from J, the junction contained 10 bases not matched to a gene. CDR3 sequence reads: CASTPFSGGLSYNEQFF. The CDR3 DNA is TGTGCCAGCACCCCTTTCAGCGGGGGGCTCTCCTACAATGAGCAGTTCTTC.

This chain uses TRBV21-1 with TRBJ2-7; the DNA was not used to check the table's D call, TRBD2. TRBV21-1 is described as a pseudogene. This CDR3 has 11 residues. The CDR3 DNA reads TGTGCCAGCAGCCCTCCTTCCGAGCAGTACTTC. It codes for CASSPPSEQYF.

This rearrangement joins TRBV6-5 to TRBJ2-7; 7 nucleotides align to TRBD1. J was trimmed by 0 bases and V by 2 bases; bases with no gene match: 7. Germline loops: CDR1 MNHEY, CDR2 SVGAGI. This CDR3 has 16 residues. The CDR3 loop reads CASSYDRASSSYEQYF. In DNA, the CDR3 is TGTGCCAGCAGTTACGACAGGGCTTCCTCCTCCTACGAGCAGTACTTC.

The V call is TRBV25-1, the J call TRBJ2-5; TRBD2 is a possible D gene (6 bases). V shed 6 bases and J shed 7 bases, with 27 bases lying between them. The germline V gene has CDR1 MGHDK and CDR2 SYGVNS. This CDR3 is built from 17 residues. Here the CDR3 reads CASSQPGASVGSGTQYF. In nucleotides, the CDR3 is TGTGCCAGCAGCCAACCTGGGGCTAGCGTTGGCTCCGGGACCCAGTACTTC.

This clone has a single count. The rearrangement links TRBV10-3 to TRBJ1-1; 7 bases are shared with TRBD1. Unmatched junction bases numbered 4, after V lost 7 bases and J lost 5 bases. Looked up from germline, CDR1 is ENHRY and CDR2 is SYGVKD. The CDR3 runs 12 residues. Here the CDR3 DNA reads TGTGCCATCAATAACAGGGGAACTGAAGCTTTCTTT. As protein: CAINNRGTEAFF.

This clone appeared once. In the same sample, other DNA sequences code for this CDR3. This chain joins TRBV5-8 and TRBJ1-1, with 7 bases matching TRBD1. The CDR3 covers 14 residues. Germline lookup yields CDR1 SGHTS and CDR2 YDEGEE. The ends lost 0 bases at V and 5 bases at J; junction bases unmatched: 4. The CDR3 loop reads CASSLDRGKTEAFF. The CDR3 DNA reads as TGTGCCAGCAGCTTGGACAGGGGAAAAACTGAAGCTTTCTTT.

This clone was seen once. The chain combines TRBV7-2 with TRBJ2-5; 7 bases align to TRBD1. The J segment lost 5 bases and the V segment lost 5 bases, leaving 11 bases of the junction unmatched. This CDR3 is 15 amino acids long. Germline lookup yields CDR1 SGHTA and CDR2 FQGNSA. The CDR3 loop reads CASSIQGRWQETQYF. The CDR3 DNA reads TGTGCCAGCAGCATACAGGGGCGATGGCAGGAGACCCAGTACTTC.

The chain is built from TRBV5-4 and TRBJ2-3; perhaps TRBD2 as D (6 bases). Germline loops: CDR1 SGHNT, CDR2 YYREEE (reference sequence). The CDR3 covers 16 residues. Trimming removed 1 base from V and 1 base from J, with 13 bases in between. The DNA for the CDR3 is TGTGCCAGCAGCTTGCGCGCGGGGCCGGGCACAGATACGCAGTATTTT. This gives the protein CASSLRAGPGTDTQYF. Using reference TRBV5-4 and TRBJ2-3 for the parts outside the CDR3, the full variable domain is ETGVTQSPTHLIKTRGQQVTLRCSSQSGHNTVSWYQQALGQGPQFIFQYYREEENGRGNFPPRFSGLQFPNYSSELNVNALELDDSALYLCASSLRAGPGTDTQYFGPGTRLTVL.

The chain carries TRBV30 and TRBJ2-3; 10 nucleotides line up with TRBD2. CDR1 is GTSNPN and CDR2 is SVGIG in the germline V gene (reference sequence). J gave up 0 bases and V 0 bases, and 9 bases lay outside the gene matches. The CDR3 extends over 18 amino acids. CDR3 nucleotide sequence: TGTGCCTGGAGTGTAAGGACTAGCGGTGAAACTAGCACAGATACGCAGTATTTT. It yields the protein CAWSVRTSGETSTDTQYF.

In this sample, this clone turned up once. The gene calls are TRBV2 and TRBJ2-7, with no clear D. Between the trimmed V and J ends, which lost 6 bases and 2 bases, there was a span of 17 bases. The CDR3 sequence is 15 residues long. CDR1 and CDR2 (germline): SNHLY, FYNNEI. The CDR3: CASSLSRYQTYEQYF. The CDR3 bases are TGTGCCAGCAGCCTGTCCAGATACCAAACCTACGAGCAGTACTTC. The whole variable domain, filled in from reference TRBV2 and TRBJ2-7, reads EPEVTQTPSHQVTQMGQEVILRCVPISNHLYFYWYRQILGQKVEFLVSFYNNEISEKSEIFDDQFSVERPDGSNFTLKIRSTKLEDSAMYFCASSLSRYQTYEQYFGPGTRLTVT.

This sequence joins TRBV20-1 and TRBJ1-1; TRBD1 matches 8 bases. Unmatched junction bases numbered 7, after V lost 5 bases and J lost 11 bases. The germline gives CDR1 DFQATT, CDR2 SNEGSKA (reference sequence). This CDR3 has 11 amino acids. The chain's CDR3 is CSASDRGRAFF. In DNA, the CDR3 is TGCAGTGCTTCCGACAGGGGCCGGGCTTTCTTT.

This clone has at least ten counts. The gene calls are TRBV2 and TRBJ1-2; D might be TRBD1 (5 bases). Germline V lookup: CDR1 SNHLY, CDR2 FYNNEI. The ends were cut back, 7 bases at V and 5 bases at J, with 11 bases in the middle. The CDR3 has 12 residues. This CDR3 is CASNTGPYGYTF. The CDR3 DNA reads TGTGCCAGCAACACAGGACCATATGGCTACACCTTC.

This clone is a singleton in its sample. The genes are TRBV19 and TRBJ2-1; 8 bases agree with TRBD1. Germline V gives CDR1 LNHDA, CDR2 SQIVND (reference sequence). The CDR3 length is 14 residues. Trimming at V came to 6 bases and at J to 3 bases, leaving 4 bases not matched to a gene. This CDR3 is CASSAGGGYNEQFF. The CDR3 coding sequence is TGTGCCAGTAGCGCAGGGGGCGGCTACAATGAGCAGTTCTTC.

The chain recombines TRBV19 with TRBJ2-1; possibly TRBD2 for D (6 bases). This CDR3 is built from 16 residues. Germline lookup yields CDR1 LNHDA and CDR2 SQIVND (reference sequence). V was shortened by 7 bases and J by 6 bases, with 22 bases between the two germline ends. The CDR3 DNA reads as TGTGCCAGTACGCCCACAGGAGGGGTACGTAGCAATGAGCAGTTCTTC. This codes for CASTPTGGVRSNEQFF. The full variable domain, rest sourced from reference TRBV19 and TRBJ2-1, is DGGITQSPKYLFRKEGQNVTLSCEQNLNHDAMYWYRQDPGQGLRLIYYSQIVNDFQKGDIAEGYSVSREKKESFPLTVTSAQKNPTAFYLCASTPTGGVRSNEQFFGPGTRLTVL.

V and J are TRBV19 and TRBJ1-1; 8 bases are shared with TRBD1. The length of the CDR3 is 15 residues. The V and J ends lost 5 bases and 0 bases, in that order; junction bases with no gene match: 5. Germline lookup yields CDR1 LNHDA and CDR2 SQIVND (reference sequence). CDR3 loop: CASSVGTGVNTEAFF. CDR3 coding DNA: TGTGCCAGTAGTGTGGGGACAGGAGTGAACACTGAAGCTTTCTTT.

The chain couples TRBV10-1 to TRBJ1-4; 12 nucleotides line up with TRBD1. The CDR3 spans 16 residues. V was pared by 2 bases and J by 5 bases, with 3 bases of the junction left unmatched. CDR1 and CDR2 (germline): WNHNN, SYGVQD (reference sequence). CDR3 sequence (DNA): TGCGCCAGCAGTGAGGGGACAGGGGGCCGGAATGAAAAACTGTTTTTT. Amino acids: CASSEGTGGRNEKLFF.

V gene TRBV6-5 combines with J gene TRBJ1-6; D might be TRBD1 (5 bases). The length of the CDR3 is 14 residues. V lost 3 bases, J lost 10 bases, and 13 bases lay in between. Germline-derived CDR1 and CDR2 are MNHEY and SVGAGI. The CDR3 loop reads CASSYGTGTSPLHF. The CDR3 nucleotides read TGTGCCAGCAGTTATGGCACAGGTACATCACCCCTCCACTTT.

The CDR3 DNA reads as TGCGCCAGCAGCCCCGTAGCGGTTCTAGCCAAAAACATTCAGTACTTC. Translating gives CASSPVAVLAKNIQYF. J is TRBJ2-4 and V is TRBV4-1, with a tentative D call TRBD2 (6 bases). Germline values: CDR1 MGHRA, CDR2 YSYEKL. V gave up 4 bases and J gave up 0 bases, with 13 bases separating them. The CDR3 extends over 16 amino acids.

V gene TRBV7-2 combines with J gene TRBJ1-5; 7 bases are a match to TRBD1. CDR3 length: 15 residues. Germline trimming cut 5 bases from V and 2 bases from J; bases unmatched to any gene: 6. Germline assignment: CDR1 SGHTA and CDR2 FQGNSA. This CDR3 is CASSQGVTRNQPQHF. The CDR3 DNA reads TGTGCCAGCAGCCAGGGGGTCACTCGCAATCAGCCCCAGCATTTT.

The V and J genes are TRBV12-5 and TRBJ2-5; maybe TRBD1 (6 bases). The germline V gene encodes CDR1 LGHNT and CDR2 FRNRAP. CDR3 size: 16 residues. V was trimmed by 1 base and J by 4 bases, leaving 16 bases between them. CDR3 residues: CASGLGAPPRGETQYF. Here the CDR3 DNA reads TGTGCTAGTGGTTTGGGAGCCCCCCCCAGGGGAGAGACCCAGTACTTC.

The gene calls are TRBV2 and TRBJ2-7; TRBD2 might be the D (6 bases). Germline V gene data show CDR1 as SNHLY and CDR2 as FYNNEI. The CDR3 covers 14 residues. The ends were cut back, 8 bases at V and 0 bases at J, with 14 bases in the middle. The CDR3 DNA is TGTGCCAGCGGGGGACGGGAGAGCTCCTACGAGCAGTACTTC. Amino acids: CASGGRESSYEQYF.

V and J are TRBV6-5 and TRBJ2-3, with D tentatively TRBD1 (6 bases). Germline lookup yields CDR1 MNHEY and CDR2 SVGAGI. The CDR3 is 15 residues long. Deletions cut 0 bases from V and 0 bases from J, with 7 bases between. The CDR3 loop reads CASSYSRGSTDTQYF. The CDR3 coding sequence is TGTGCCAGCAGTTACTCGAGGGGGAGCACAGATACGCAGTATTTT.

The chain carries TRBV28 and TRBJ1-2; 10 nucleotides align to TRBD1. The germline V gene encodes CDR1 MDHEN and CDR2 SYDVKM. V dropped 4 bases and J dropped 5; count of bases not matched to a gene: 16. The CDR3 sequence is 18 residues long. In DNA form, the CDR3 reads TGTGCCAGCAGTTATCCTATTGGACAGGGGGGACTAGCATATGGCTACACCTTC. It encodes CASSYPIGQGGLAYGYTF.

J is TRBJ2-5 and V is TRBV7-9, with TRBD1 matching over 9 bases. The CDR3 covers 14 residues. V dropped 5 bases and J dropped 4; count of bases not matched to a gene: 5. The germline CDR1 and CDR2 sequences are SEHNR and FQNEAQ (reference sequence). The CDR3 loop is CASSRGQGGETQYF. The CDR3, as DNA: TGTGCCAGCAGCCGGGGACAGGGTGGAGAGACCCAGTACTTC.

This clone showed up just a few times. The gene calls are TRBV7-2 and TRBJ2-2; no clear D gene. The CDR3 contains 12 residues. Trimming stripped 2 bases from V and 7 bases from J, with 5 bases between. From germline, CDR1 is SGHTA and CDR2 FQGNSA. The CDR3 nucleotides are TGTGCCAGCAGCTTAAATAGCGGGGAGCTGTTTTTT. It specifies CASSLNSGELFF. Combining the CDR3 with reference TRBV7-2 and TRBJ2-2 gives the whole variable domain GAGVSQSPSNKVTEKGKDVELRCDPISGHTALYWYRQSLGQGLEFLIYFQGNSAPDKSGLPSDRFSAERTGGSVSTLTIQRTQQEDSAVYLCASSLNSGELFFGEGSRLTVL.

This chain uses TRBV10-3 with TRBJ1-4; no definite D call. V was pared by 7 bases and J by 4 bases, with 10 bases between. The CDR3 has 13 amino acids. Germline CDR1 is ENHRY and CDR2 is SYGVKD. The CDR3 region has the DNA TGTGCCATCACCCGAGGGATTAATGAAAAACTGTTTTTT. This gives the protein CAITRGINEKLFF.

This clone was detected a few times. The CDR3, as DNA: TGTGCCAGCAGCTTAGGGGGGGGCGTTTCCTATGGCTACACCTTC. Protein sequence: CASSLGGGVSYGYTF. V and J are TRBV7-2 and TRBJ1-2; D is possibly TRBD1 (6 bases). The germline V gene has CDR1 SGHTA and CDR2 FQGNSA. Trimming left V 1 base short and J 4 bases short, with 13 bases between. The CDR3 extends over 15 amino acids.

This clone appeared a single time. The chain uses TRBV5-1 and TRBJ2-3, with 8 bases identical to TRBD1. Germline V CDR1 and CDR2: SGHRS, YFSETQ. CDR3 length: 15 amino acids. V lost 0 bases and J lost 4; bases outside the gene matches: 4. CDR3 nucleotides: TGCGCCAGCAGCTTGGTCGGACAGGGTGCAGATACGCAGTATTTT. Translation gives CASSLVGQGADTQYF.

The chain is built from TRBV5-4 and TRBJ2-7; 16 nucleotides align to TRBD2. The CDR3 is made up of 18 amino acids. Germline CDR1 reads SGHNT; CDR2 reads YYREEE (reference sequence). V trimming: 4 bases; J trimming: 5 bases; junction bases outside the gene matches: 12. CDR3 sequence: CASSAGTSGGARVHEQYF. CDR3 bases: TGTGCCAGCAGCGCCGGGACTAGCGGGGGGGCCAGGGTCCACGAGCAGTACTTC. Variable domain in full (rest from reference TRBV5-4 and TRBJ2-7): ETGVTQSPTHLIKTRGQQVTLRCSSQSGHNTVSWYQQALGQGPQFIFQYYREEENGRGNFPPRFSGLQFPNYSSELNVNALELDDSALYLCASSAGTSGGARVHEQYFGPGTRLTVT.

The gene calls are TRBV6-1 and TRBJ1-5; 7 bases agree with TRBD1. The CDR3 length is 15 residues. Trimming cost V 10 bases and J 1 base; bases outside gene matches: 10. The germline V gene has CDR1 MNHNS and CDR2 SASEGT. The CDR3 here is CAIAEPGQSNQPQHF. CDR3 in DNA: TGTGCCATCGCGGAACCGGGACAGAGCAATCAGCCCCAGCATTTT.